This T cell receptor beta chain was sequenced in a study of cytomegalovirus exposure and HLA in healthy donors (dated by TCRdb to between 2016 and 2019). For context, the study as a whole: In an earlier analysis of 587 of the donors, approximately 260 Gb of sequence data and about 110 million unique TCR beta sequences from about 180 million T cells were reported. About 300 gigabases of sequencing data and roughly 81 million unique TCR sequences made up an early release that covered fewer than 650 HLA-typed donors. An earlier analysis of around 580 of the donors used high-throughput TCR beta sequencing to judge whether each TCR beta V gene segment behaved as functional or pseudogenic. A later genetic analysis used genome-wide SNP genotypes for about 65% of the roughly 670 donors, treating that subset as a discovery cohort. Besides the first cohort of approximately 670 subjects, a separate validation cohort made up of 90 to 150 different subjects was used. Rather than using new phenotypic data, the later analysis identified candidate immune exposures from TCR beta sequences and from how often those sequences occurred across donors. A later analysis re-examined previously published TCR beta repertoires from more than 550 donors and added high-resolution HLA genotyping to investigate patterns of TCR occurrence. The study used immunosequencing to profile the T cell repertoires of under 700 subjects and linked those repertoires to cytomegalovirus serostatus. To predict cytomegalovirus infection status, the study combined high-throughput TCR immunosequencing, statistical association of individual TCRs with disease status, and machine learning. Of the approximately 400 genotyped donors, 70% to 90% were placed in the genetic ancestry cluster associated with self-reported Caucasian donors. Donor age, sex, ethnicity and CMV serostatus were collected together with the repertoire data. The study aimed to test whether signatures of past pathogen exposure could be identified by cataloging public T cell receptors. The number of typed donors differed by locus: about 620-630 for A, B, C, DRB1 and DQB1; some 500 for DQA1; 606 for DPA1; and about 450 for DPB1. Every repertoire in the discovery cohort had been generated on one and the same sequencing platform. Because of strong linkage in the cohort, five DR-DQ haplotypes were treated as single units for association and clustering. Across approximately 400 genotyped donors of the cohort, an average of approximately 220,000 unique TCR beta nucleotide sequences per donor were sequenced, and approximately 17% of those sequences were non-productive. HLA typing included class I and class II loci at four-digit resolution.

The CDR3 spans 15 residues, from the cysteine through the phenylalanine. The only DNA kept is the CDR3, 45 bases in frame from the first base. CDR1 is given as SGHNT and CDR2 as YENEEA, both from the germline V gene. Trimming takes 4 bases from V and 3 bases from J, and the germline ends sit 13 bases apart. The study at large found these results: Some IMGT-functional V segments, including TRBV6-2 and TRBV6-3, could not be told apart with the 87-base-pair reads, so those segments were excluded. In a later analysis, HLA-associated TCR beta chains were found to be more clonally expanded and to have lower generation probabilities than equally common non-associated chains. When HLA alleles, especially DR and DQ, strongly co-occurred, attributing TCR associations to individual alleles was difficult. Most CMV-associated TCR beta chains appeared to be HLA-restricted in a later analysis, and the HLA associations seemed to be driven largely by CMV exposure. HLA typing was unavailable for some donors at each locus, so association tests used only the typed subset. The presence/absence analyses assumed that sequencing depth was roughly uniform across donors, and that assumption may not be true. Most TCR sequences were observed very rarely across donors, whereas some public TCRs were present in many individuals. A further reported finding was that TCR beta sequences accurately predicted the HLA-A and HLA-B alleles for most subjects in the first cohort. Immune exposure information for the cohort was limited to CMV serostatus. The study gave a list of more than 150 TCR beta chains associated with cytomegalovirus. Broadly in line with IMGT annotations, most TCR beta V segments showed up in productive rearrangements about 87% or about 30% of the time in an earlier analysis of 450 to 600 of the donors. In a later analysis, 16,951 TCR beta sequences were associated with specific HLA alleles at a false discovery rate of 0.05. Over 15 rarely observed V segments, including chromosome 9 orphons, were excluded from the earlier analysis of approximately 500 of the donors because counts were too low. Cytomegalovirus status was reported to be diagnosed by the classifier with high specificity and sensitivity in both the original and validation cohorts. Linkage disequilibrium might explain the correlated functional status among segregating V segments, but an unknown experimental factor could not be excluded. In a later genetic analysis, a missense DCLRE1C variant was associated with V-gene and J-gene trimming of TCR beta chains, and the association was replicated in an independent cohort. According to a later analysis, TCR association rates differed among HLA loci, with DRB1 alleles showing the most associated TCRs and HLA-C alleles showing the fewest. In a later genetic analysis, fewer N-insertions in productive TCRs were reported among donors in an Asian-associated ancestry cluster than the 666-donor mean. A few of the identified cytomegalovirus-associated TCR beta chains were confirmed in vitro to be specific for cytomegalovirus antigens. According to a later analysis, parvovirus B19, influenza, CMV and Epstein-Barr virus appeared linked to several top co-occurrence clusters. A cluster of highly shared sequence variants was judged likely to represent a technical artifact of the sequencing pipeline. The cohort was sequenced for TCR beta chains only, and without alpha or paired-chain data the features that could be detected were limited. According to the authors, the approach could potentially be generalized to other disease states and immunological phenotypes.

This clone was detected only a few times. It has no known antigen specificity. Base qualities are missing; no much larger clone stands one base away. Library method: the immunoSEQ multiplex PCR assay. For the multiplex PCR, a mixture combining 60 forward primers for TCR Vbeta segments and 13 reverse primers for TCR Jbeta segments was used. Amplification of the CDR3 region of rearranged TCR beta genes was performed with a multiplex PCR assay on genomic DNA. On the Illumina HiSeq System, the amplified TCR beta libraries were sequenced as 87-base-pair reads. As for the authors' bioinformatics: In a later analysis, some 80 million unique TCR beta chains were counted across the roughly 610 repertoires, and roughly 11 million of these chains were shared by at least two donors. To remove PCR and sequencing errors, raw reads were error-corrected and collapsed into unique sequences using a nearest-neighbor algorithm that merged closely related sequences. Alignment of CDR3 sequences to IMGT reference sequences was used to assign V, D and J gene segments. For a sequence to be retained, at least a six-nucleotide match to both a V gene segment and a J gene segment was required. A rearrangement counted as productive if the CDR3 had no stop codons and remained in frame with V and J, and every other rearrangement counted as non-productive. CDR3 was defined according to IMGT convention as the region running from the second conserved V-encoded cysteine to the conserved J-encoded phenylalanine. The earlier analysis of roughly 590 of the donors excluded sequences that lacked an unambiguous match to a single V gene segment. An earlier analysis of just under 600 of the donors called V segments functional above 56.7% productive rearrangements and segregating when the between-donor standard deviation exceeded 5%. A statistical classification framework was built for diagnosing cytomegalovirus status from the catalog of TCR beta chain sequences. A later analysis assigned V and J genes by comparing TCR nucleotide sequences with IMGT/GENE-DB human TR gene sequences. In a later analysis, CDR3 sequences and most-parsimonious VDJ recombination scenarios were assigned using the TCRdist pipeline. In a later analysis, every TCR beta chain was defined by the combination of its CDR3 amino acid sequence and its V-gene family, and reads without a unique V-gene family were dropped. A later analysis removed several hundred highly shared, low-generation-probability nucleotide sequences to deal with suspected cross-contamination and a sequencing artifact. In a later analysis, a clonal expansion index for each public chain was calculated from normalized within-repertoire ranks of inferred template counts. A later analysis computed generation probabilities with a VDJ recombination model fitted to out-of-frame rearrangements, and checked the results against IGoR. Hypergeometric tests were used in a later analysis to score TCR-TCR, TCR-HLA and TCR-CMV co-occurrence, with a repertoire-size bias correction applied to the TCR pairs. False discovery rates were estimated in a later analysis by permuting HLA or CMV assignments 20 times. In a later analysis, co-occurring TCRs were grouped using DBSCAN, and TCRdist sequence similarity was added for clustering within HLA-allele-positive subsets. Co-occurrence clustering excluded repertoires with fewer than 30,000 or more than 120,000 public chains, plus five with anomalous nucleotide sharing. This immuneACCESS table, as held by TCRdb, lists in-frame sequences with V and J called but not all clones. Of the missing ones, under half trace to an unresolved V gene in checked studies; the others have no known cause. That table is the source of V, J and clone size, and D and trimming were worked out from the DNA. The sample data list more than 70,000 clones, and 70% to 80% of these were observed just once. The ten largest clones capture roughly 3.2% of the sample.

The cohort was made up of about 610 healthy bone marrow donors. All cohort members were sampled while nominally healthy, although unrecorded immune exposures were likely present. The donor was CMV seropositive and belonged to the group of 250 to 300 seropositive cohort members. A peripheral blood sample was collected from each donor, and TCR beta sequencing was performed on peripheral blood mononuclear cells. The Qiagen DNeasy Blood Extraction Kit was used to extract genomic DNA from the blood cell samples. The rearranged segments are TRBV11-3 and TRBJ2-1, with an unclear D gene assignment. The TCR sequence derives from a man in his forties or fifties in good health and CMV-seropositive. The sequenced material came from PBMCs. In nucleotides, the sequence is TGTGCCAGCAGCTCTCTAGGTAGTGGCTACAATGAGCAGTTCTTC. Its amino acids are CASSSLGSGYNEQFF.